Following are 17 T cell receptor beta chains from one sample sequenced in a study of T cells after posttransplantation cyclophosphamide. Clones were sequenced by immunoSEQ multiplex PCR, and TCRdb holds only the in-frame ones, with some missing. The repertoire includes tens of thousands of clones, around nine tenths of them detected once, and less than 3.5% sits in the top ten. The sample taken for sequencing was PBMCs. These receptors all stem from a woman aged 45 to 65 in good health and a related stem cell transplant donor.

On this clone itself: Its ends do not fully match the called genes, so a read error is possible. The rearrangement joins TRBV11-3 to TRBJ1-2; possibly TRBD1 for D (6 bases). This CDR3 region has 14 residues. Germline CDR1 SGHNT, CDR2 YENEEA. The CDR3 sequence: CASSLVSQGTNPDF. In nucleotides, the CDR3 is TGTGCCAGCAGCTTAGTGTCTCAGGGGACAAACCCTGACTTC.

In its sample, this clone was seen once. This CDR3 is CASSLGQGFYGYTF. The DNA of the CDR3 is TGTGCCAGCAGCTTAGGACAGGGGTTCTATGGCTACACCTTC. The chain joins TRBV7-9 to TRBJ1-2; 8 bases agree with TRBD1. The CDR3 is made up of 14 amino acids. Per germline, CDR1 SEHNR and CDR2 FQNEAQ (reference sequence). The junction had 2 bases not matched to a gene; V was cut back by 1 base and J by 4 bases.

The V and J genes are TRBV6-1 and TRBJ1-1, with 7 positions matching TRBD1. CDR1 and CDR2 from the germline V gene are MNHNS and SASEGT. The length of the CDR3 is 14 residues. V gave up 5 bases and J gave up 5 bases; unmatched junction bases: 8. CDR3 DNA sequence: TGTGCCAGCAGTCCCCAGACAGGGCGAACTGAAGCTTTCTTT. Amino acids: CASSPQTGRTEAFF.

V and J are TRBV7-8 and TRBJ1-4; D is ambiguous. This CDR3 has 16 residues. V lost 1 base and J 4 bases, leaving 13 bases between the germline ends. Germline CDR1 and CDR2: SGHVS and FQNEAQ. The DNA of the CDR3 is TGTGCCAGCAGCTTAGGTATAGGCAGGATTAATGAAAAACTGTTTTTT. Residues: CASSLGIGRINEKLFF.

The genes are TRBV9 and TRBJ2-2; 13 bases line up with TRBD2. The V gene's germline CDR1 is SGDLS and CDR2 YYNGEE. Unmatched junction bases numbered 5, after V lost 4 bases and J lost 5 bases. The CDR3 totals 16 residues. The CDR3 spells CASSPGLAGATGELFF. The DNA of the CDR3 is TGTGCCAGCAGCCCAGGACTAGCGGGAGCGACCGGGGAGCTGTTTTTT.

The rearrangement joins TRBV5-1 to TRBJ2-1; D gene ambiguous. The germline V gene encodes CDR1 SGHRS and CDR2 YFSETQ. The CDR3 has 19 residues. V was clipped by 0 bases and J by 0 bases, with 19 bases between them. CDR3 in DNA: TGCGCCAGCAGCTTGGCCCCTTTCGATGATCCCGGCTCCTACAATGAGCAGTTCTTC. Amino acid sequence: CASSLAPFDDPGSYNEQFF.

The chain's CDR3 is CASSVMIEGATTQYF. CDR3 DNA sequence: TGTGCCAGCAGCGTTATGATTGAGGGGGCGACTACGCAGTATTTT. The chain has TRBV9 and TRBJ2-3; 7 nucleotides line up with TRBD1. The CDR3 covers 15 residues. CDR1 and CDR2 from the germline V gene are SGDLS and YYNGEE. V lost 2 bases, J lost 8 bases, and 11 bases stayed unmatched. Based on the CDR3 plus reference TRBV9 and TRBJ2-3, the full variable domain is DSGVTQTPKHLITATGQRVTLRCSPRSGDLSVYWYQQSLDQGLQFLIQYYNGEERAKGNILERFSAQQFPDLHSELNLSSLELGDSALYFCASSVMIEGATTQYFGPGTRLTVL.

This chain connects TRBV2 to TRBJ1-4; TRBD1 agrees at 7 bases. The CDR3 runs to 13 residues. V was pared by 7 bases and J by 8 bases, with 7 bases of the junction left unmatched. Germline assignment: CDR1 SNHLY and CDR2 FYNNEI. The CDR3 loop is CASNMDRSEKLFF. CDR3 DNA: TGTGCCAGCAATATGGACAGGAGCGAAAAACTGTTTTTT.

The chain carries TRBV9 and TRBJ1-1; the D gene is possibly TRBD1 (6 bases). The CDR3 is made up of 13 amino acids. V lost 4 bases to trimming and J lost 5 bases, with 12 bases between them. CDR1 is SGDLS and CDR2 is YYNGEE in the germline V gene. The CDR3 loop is CASSFSQGTEAFF. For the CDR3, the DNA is TGTGCCAGCAGCTTCTCACAGGGTACTGAAGCTTTCTTT.

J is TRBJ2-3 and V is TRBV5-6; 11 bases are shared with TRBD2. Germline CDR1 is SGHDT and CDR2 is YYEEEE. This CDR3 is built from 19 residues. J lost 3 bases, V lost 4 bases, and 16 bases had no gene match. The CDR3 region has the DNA TGTGCCAGCAGCACCATCCTCGTCCGTAGCGGGGGGGCAACAGATACGCAGTATTTT. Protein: CASSTILVRSGGATDTQYF. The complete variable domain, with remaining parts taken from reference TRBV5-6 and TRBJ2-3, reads DAGVTQSPTHLIKTRGQQVTLRCSPKSGHDTVSWYQQALGQGPQFIFQYYEEEERQRGNFPDRFSGHQFPNYSSELNVNALLLGDSALYLCASSTILVRSGGATDTQYFGPGTRLTVL.

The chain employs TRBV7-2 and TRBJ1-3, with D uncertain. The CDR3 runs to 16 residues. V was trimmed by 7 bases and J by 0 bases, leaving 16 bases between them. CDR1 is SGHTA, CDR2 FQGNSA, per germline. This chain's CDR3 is CASTHRADDSGNTIYF. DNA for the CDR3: TGTGCCAGCACCCATAGAGCTGATGACTCTGGAAACACCATATATTTT.

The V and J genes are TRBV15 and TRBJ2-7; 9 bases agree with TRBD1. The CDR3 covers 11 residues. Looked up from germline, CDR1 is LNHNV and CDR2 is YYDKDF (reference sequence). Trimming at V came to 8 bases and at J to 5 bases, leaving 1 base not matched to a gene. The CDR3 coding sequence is TGTGCCACCGGGGACAGGGACGAGCAGTACTTC. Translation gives CATGDRDEQYF.

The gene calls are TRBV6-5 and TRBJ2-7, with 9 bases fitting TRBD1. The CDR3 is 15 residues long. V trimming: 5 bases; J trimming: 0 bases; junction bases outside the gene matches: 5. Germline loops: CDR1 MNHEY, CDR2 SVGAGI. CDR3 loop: CASSTDRGTSYEQYF. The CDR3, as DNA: TGTGCCAGCAGTACCGACAGGGGGACCTCCTACGAGCAGTACTTC.

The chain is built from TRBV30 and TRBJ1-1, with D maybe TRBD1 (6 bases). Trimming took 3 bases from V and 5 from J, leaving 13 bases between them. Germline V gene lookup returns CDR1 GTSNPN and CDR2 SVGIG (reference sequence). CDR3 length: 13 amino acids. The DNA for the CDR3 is TGTGCCTGGAGACTTGGGGGCCGGACTGAAGCTTTCTTT. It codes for CAWRLGGRTEAFF.

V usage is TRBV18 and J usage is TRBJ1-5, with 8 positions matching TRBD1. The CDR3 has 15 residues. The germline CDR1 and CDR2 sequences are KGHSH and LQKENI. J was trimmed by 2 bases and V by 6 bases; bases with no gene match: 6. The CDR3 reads CASSRGQEGNQPQHF. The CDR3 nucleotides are TGTGCCAGCTCGCGGGGACAGGAAGGCAATCAGCCCCAGCATTTT. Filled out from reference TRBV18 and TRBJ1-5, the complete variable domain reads NAGVMQNPRHLVRRRGQEARLRCSPMKGHSHVYWYRQLPEEGLKFMVYLQKENIIDESGMPKERFSAEFPKEGPSILRIQQVVRGDSAAYFCASSRGQEGNQPQHFGDGTRLSIL.

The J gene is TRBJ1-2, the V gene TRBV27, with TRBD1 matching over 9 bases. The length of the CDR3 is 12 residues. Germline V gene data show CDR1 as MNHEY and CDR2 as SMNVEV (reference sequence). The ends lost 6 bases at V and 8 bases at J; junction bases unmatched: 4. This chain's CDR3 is CASRQGARGYTF. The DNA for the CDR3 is TGTGCCAGCAGACAGGGGGCGCGAGGCTACACCTTC.

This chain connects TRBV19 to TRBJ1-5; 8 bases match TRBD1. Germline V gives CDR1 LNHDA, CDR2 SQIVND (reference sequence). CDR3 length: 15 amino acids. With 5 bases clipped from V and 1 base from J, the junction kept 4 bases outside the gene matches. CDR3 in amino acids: CASSGQGRSNQPQHF. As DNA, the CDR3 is TGTGCCAGTAGTGGACAGGGCAGAAGCAATCAGCCCCAGCATTTT.